A single sample is the source of the 30 T cell receptor beta chains below, sequenced in a study of Ad26.COV2.S vaccination and SARS-CoV-2 variants. Generated by immunoSEQ multiplex PCR, the TCRdb table keeps only in-frame clones and is missing some. The sample holds some 340,000 clones, around 85% seen once. Treatment given: roughly 20 received Ad26.COV2.S at low or high dose, single or two shots; five or six received placebo; per-sample allocation not given. Day 63 after the first vaccine or placebo injection was the time point for sampling. Sequences were derived from peripheral blood, sampled in a trial of Ad26.COV2.S vaccine versus placebo. The source is a person between 18 and 65 years old who received the Ad26.COV2.S COVID-19 vaccine or a placebo.

This clone was seen only once. This chain joins TRBV4-2 and TRBJ2-5; D may match TRBD1 or TRBD2 (6 bases each). Trimming pared 4 bases from V and 4 bases from J, leaving 16 bases between. The CDR3 has 15 residues. Germline V CDR1 and CDR2: LGHNA, YNFKEQ. CDR3 protein: CASSLSGGKGETQYF. CDR3 nucleotides: TGTGCCAGCAGCCTCTCCGGGGGCAAGGGAGAGACCCAGTACTTC.

CDR3 sequence reads: CASSETASGVGTQYF. The CDR3 nucleotides read TGTGCCAGCAGTGAAACGGCTAGCGGGGTTGGTACGCAGTATTTT. The chain joins TRBV2 to TRBJ2-3; 9 bases are shared with TRBD2. The germline V gene encodes CDR1 SNHLY and CDR2 FYNNEI. The CDR3 runs to 15 residues. With V trimmed by 2 bases and J by 8 bases, 8 bases remained unmatched.

The chain uses TRBV6-5 and TRBJ2-1; D is uncertain. Trimming shortened V by 8 bases and J by 3 bases, and 14 bases separated the two germline ends. CDR1 and CDR2 from the germline V gene are MNHEY and SVGAGI. CDR3 length equals 14 residues. CDR3 DNA: TGTGCCAGCCGGACGGAAGCTTTCTACAATGAGCAGTTCTTC. It yields the protein CASRTEAFYNEQFF.

This chain joins TRBV5-1 and TRBJ2-3; 9 bases agree with TRBD2. The CDR3 length is 14 residues. CDR1 and CDR2 from the germline V gene are SGHRS and YFSETQ. The V gene end was trimmed by 4 bases and the J gene end by 4 bases; junction bases not matched to a gene: 4. The CDR3 reads CASSVRTSADTQYF. Written as DNA, the CDR3 is TGCGCCAGCAGCGTCCGGACTAGCGCAGATACGCAGTATTTT.

The J gene is TRBJ1-5, the V gene TRBV19; 7 positions agree with TRBD1. There are 12 residues in the CDR3. Per the germline V gene, CDR1 is LNHDA and CDR2 is SQIVND (reference sequence). The junction had 4 bases not matched to a gene; V was cut back by 7 bases and J by 7 bases. The CDR3 region is CASTDRRQPQHF. CDR3 in DNA: TGTGCCAGTACGGACAGGAGACAGCCCCAGCATTTT.

The V call is TRBV5-1, the J call TRBJ1-1, with TRBD1 identical over 7 bases. Germline V gene lookup returns CDR1 SGHRS and CDR2 YFSETQ. J was trimmed by 0 bases and V by 2 bases; bases with no gene match: 7. This CDR3 region has 16 residues. The CDR3 sequence is CASSFYPGQMNTEAFF. CDR3 sequence (DNA): TGCGCCAGCAGCTTTTATCCGGGACAGATGAACACTGAAGCTTTCTTT.

This clone occurred once. Other DNA sequences of this sample code for an identical CDR3. The chain employs TRBV6-5 and TRBJ1-5; 7 bases match TRBD1. CDR1 is MNHEY, CDR2 SVGAGI, per germline. This CDR3 has 14 residues. The junction had 8 bases not matched to a gene; V was cut back by 6 bases and J by 6 bases. As DNA, the CDR3 is TGTGCCAGCAGCTCAGACAGGGCGGGTCAGCCCCAGCATTTT. It codes for CASSSDRAGQPQHF.

The chain has TRBV3-1 (or the pseudogene TRBV3-2) and TRBJ2-7, with TRBD1 matching over 7 bases. In germline, CDR1 is LGHDT, CDR2 YNNKEL (reference sequence). After removal of 0 bases from V and 2 bases from J, the junction contained 7 bases not matched to a gene. The CDR3 length is 16 residues. CDR3 DNA: TGTGCCAGCAGCCAAGAATCCCGGGACAGCACCTACGAGCAGTACTTC. Translated, it gives CASSQESRDSTYEQYF.

The chain employs TRBV11-3 and TRBJ2-3; 9 bases fit TRBD2. Germline values: CDR1 SGHNT, CDR2 YENEEA. The CDR3 consists of 15 residues. With 3 bases clipped from V and 5 bases from J, the junction kept 6 bases outside the gene matches. The DNA of the CDR3 is TGTGCCAGCAGCTTCCTAGCGGGGTTGGGAGATACGCAGTATTTT. Translated: CASSFLAGLGDTQYF. Using reference TRBV11-3 and TRBJ2-3 for the parts outside the CDR3, the full variable domain is EAGVVQSPRYKIIEKKQPVAFWCNPISGHNTLYWYLQNLGQGPELLIRYENEEAVDDSQLPKDRFSAERLKGVDSTLKIQPAELGDSAVYLCASSFLAGLGDTQYFGPGTRLTVL.

In this sample, this clone turned up a few times. V is TRBV7-2 and J is TRBJ2-7, with 7 nucleotides matching TRBD1. With 5 bases clipped from V and 2 bases from J, the junction kept 12 bases outside the gene matches. This CDR3 is built from 16 residues. Germline V gives CDR1 SGHTA, CDR2 FQGNSA. The CDR3 loop is CASSHWAGTATYEQYF. CDR3 bases: TGTGCCAGCAGCCACTGGGCCGGGACAGCAACCTACGAGCAGTACTTC.

The chain carries TRBV13 and TRBJ1-1, with 9 bases lining up with TRBD1. J lost 7 bases, V lost 6 bases, and 6 bases had no gene match. Germline-derived CDR1 and CDR2 are PRHDT and FYEKMQ (reference sequence). The CDR3 runs to 13 residues. The CDR3 DNA follows: TGTGCCAGCAGTTCCGGGACAGGGATTGAAGCTTTCTTT. Amino acid sequence: CASSSGTGIEAFF.

This CDR3 reads CASSLLDEAFF. The DNA of the CDR3 is TGTGCCAGCAGCTTATTGGATGAAGCTTTCTTT. The chain has TRBV13 and TRBJ1-1; D unclear. The CDR3 sequence is 11 residues long. Trimming shortened V by 2 bases and J by 7 bases, and 5 bases separated the two germline ends. Per the germline V gene, CDR1 is PRHDT and CDR2 is FYEKMQ (reference sequence).

The chain recombines TRBV13 with TRBJ2-3, with 14 positions matching TRBD2. Germline CDR1 and CDR2: PRHDT and FYEKMQ (reference sequence). This CDR3 spans 18 amino acids. V lost 4 bases, J lost 5 bases, and 11 bases stayed unmatched. Written as DNA, the CDR3 is TGTGCCAGCAGCTCGACTAGCGGGGGGGCTGTTATGGGAGATACGCAGTATTTT. Translation: CASSSTSGGAVMGDTQYF.

The chain is built from TRBV7-9 and TRBJ2-3; 8 bases line up with TRBD2. From germline, CDR1 is SEHNR and CDR2 FQNEAQ (reference sequence). CDR3 length: 14 amino acids. J gave up 6 bases and V 5 bases, and 7 bases lay outside the gene matches. The CDR3 bases are TGTGCCAGCAGCCTACCGGGACTAGTCGATACGCAGTATTTT. This translates into CASSLPGLVDTQYF.

The rearrangement joins TRBV7-3 to TRBJ1-1; TRBD1 is a possible D gene (5 bases). V gave up 0 bases and J gave up 4 bases, with 9 bases separating them. CDR1 and CDR2 from the germline V gene are SGHTA and FQGTGA. The CDR3 has 14 amino acids. CDR3 in amino acids: CASSLTQESTEAFF. The CDR3 nucleotides read TGTGCCAGCAGCTTAACACAGGAGAGCACTGAAGCTTTCTTT.

This chain links TRBV7-9 with TRBJ2-7; D uncertain. Looked up from germline, CDR1 is SEHNR and CDR2 is FQNEAQ (reference sequence). Trimming left V 4 bases short and J 5 bases short, with 12 bases between. The CDR3 runs to 13 residues. CDR3 bases: TGTGCCAGCAGCTCCACGGGCCTTCACGAGCAGTACTTC. Translated, it gives CASSSTGLHEQYF. Full variable domain (missing parts from reference TRBV7-9 and TRBJ2-7): DTGVSQNPRHKITKRGQNVTFRCDPISEHNRLYWYRQTLGQGPEFLTYFQNEAQLEKSRLLSDRFSAERPKGSFSTLEIQRTEQGDSAMYLCASSSTGLHEQYFGPGTRLTVT.

The chain employs TRBV11-2 and TRBJ2-7, with TRBD1 matching 10 bases. The trim removed 5 bases at V and 5 bases at J, leaving 6 bases unmatched. The CDR3 runs 14 residues. Germline assignment: CDR1 SGHAT and CDR2 FQNNGV. The CDR3 region is CASSPPGQGNEQYF. DNA of the CDR3: TGTGCCAGCAGCCCCCCGGGACAGGGGAACGAGCAGTACTTC. Variable domain in full (rest from reference TRBV11-2 and TRBJ2-7): EAGVAQSPRYKIIEKRQSVAFWCNPISGHATLYWYQQILGQGPKLLIQFQNNGVVDDSQLPKDRFSAERLKGVDSTLKIQPAKLEDSAVYLCASSPPGQGNEQYFGPGTRLTVT.

This clone was counted between two and nine times. Other DNA sequences of this sample code for an identical CDR3. The chain combines TRBV12-3 or TRBV12-4 with TRBJ1-2, with D unclear. V lost 5 bases to trimming and J lost 4 bases, with 5 bases between them. The CDR3 sequence is 11 residues long. The CDR3 DNA follows: TGTGCCAGCAGTCCCGGCTATGGCTACACCTTC. This gives the protein CASSPGYGYTF.

J is TRBJ2-3 and V is TRBV7-3; D is unclear. CDR3 length: 13 residues. V lost 1 base to trimming and J lost 5 bases, with 7 bases between them. CDR1 is SGHTA, CDR2 FQGTGA, per germline. The CDR3 is CASSLMPLDTQYF. In DNA form, the CDR3 reads TGTGCCAGCAGCTTAATGCCACTAGATACGCAGTATTTT.

This clone was seen a single time. This sequence joins TRBV29-1 and TRBJ1-5, with D possibly TRBD1 on 6 matching bases. The germline V and J ends were trimmed by 6 bases and 3 bases, with 9 bases remaining between them. This CDR3 is built from 12 residues. The germline V gene has CDR1 SQVTM and CDR2 ANQGSEA. DNA of the CDR3: TGCAGCGTCCGGGACACCAATCAGCCCCAGCATTTT. Translating gives CSVRDTNQPQHF.

This clone was counted a few times. The chain has TRBV2 and TRBJ1-6; D unclear. In germline, CDR1 is SNHLY, CDR2 FYNNEI. The V gene lost 5 bases and the J gene lost 8 bases, with 10 bases spanning the gap. CDR3 size: 13 residues. The DNA for the CDR3 is TGTGCCAGCAGTTTTAACGGTGATTCACCCCTCCACTTT. Protein sequence: CASSFNGDSPLHF.

This clone was counted once. This chain links TRBV6-5 with TRBJ2-1, with D perhaps matching TRBD1 or TRBD2 (5 bases each). Germline lookup yields CDR1 MNHEY and CDR2 SVGAGI. V gave up 6 bases and J gave up 7 bases, with 16 bases separating them. CDR3 length equals 14 residues. The CDR3 DNA is TGTGCCAGCAGACCGGGACGCGAGGAGAATGAGCAGTTCTTC. Encoded protein: CASRPGREENEQFF.

This chain links TRBV19 with TRBJ1-1; D call uncertain. Germline V gene data show CDR1 as LNHDA and CDR2 as SQIVND (reference sequence). This CDR3 contains 13 residues. Trimming stripped 1 base from V and 7 bases from J, with 10 bases between. DNA of the CDR3: TGTGCCAGTAGTATAGCAACGGCCTTTGAAGCTTTCTTT. Encoded protein: CASSIATAFEAFF.

The genes are TRBV10-2 and TRBJ1-2, with 8 bases lining up with TRBD1. Germline V gene sequence: CDR1 WSHSY, CDR2 SAAADI. CDR3 length equals 14 residues. V gave up 6 bases and J gave up 0 bases; unmatched junction bases: 3. The CDR3 bases are TGCGCCAGCAGGGACAGGGAAGCTAACTATGGCTACACCTTC. Translation: CASRDREANYGYTF.

The chain joins TRBV6-6 to TRBJ1-2; 8 nucleotides match TRBD1. CDR3 length: 15 amino acids. Germline CDR1 reads MNHNY; CDR2 reads SVGAGI (reference sequence). V lost 2 bases, J lost 6 bases, and 8 bases stayed unmatched. CDR3 sequence (DNA): TGTGCCAGCAGTTACCCGGCAGGGGGCGCAGATGGCTACACCTTC. It is translated as CASSYPAGGADGYTF.

This clone turned up a few times. The chain combines TRBV30 with TRBJ1-4; TRBD1 is a possible D gene (5 bases). Germline assignment: CDR1 GTSNPN and CDR2 SVGIG (reference sequence). Between the trimmed V and J ends, which lost 5 bases and 2 bases, there was a span of 12 bases. The CDR3 runs to 14 residues. The CDR3 DNA is TGTGCCTGGGGAGAGGGGTCTACTAATGAAAAACTGTTTTTT. Amino acids: CAWGEGSTNEKLFF.

The gene calls are TRBV15 and TRBJ1-1; D not certain. This CDR3 region has 13 residues. CDR1 LNHNV and CDR2 YYDKDF come from the germline V gene (reference sequence). V lost 1 base and J lost 1, with 4 bases in between. CDR3 protein: CATSRVENTEAFF. The CDR3 DNA follows: TGTGCCACCAGCAGAGTGGAGAACACTGAAGCTTTCTTT.

V gene TRBV19 combines with J gene TRBJ1-6, with a weak D call TRBD1 (5 bases). Trimming removed 5 bases at V and 10 bases at J, with 21 bases between. The CDR3 length is 16 residues. In germline, CDR1 is LNHDA, CDR2 SQIVND (reference sequence). CDR3: CASSLPDPSGTSPLHF. For the CDR3, the DNA is TGTGCCAGTAGTCTTCCCGACCCCTCTGGGACCTCACCCCTCCACTTT.

The chain carries TRBV11-3 and TRBJ2-3; D is unclear. V lost 2 bases and J lost 7, with 7 bases in between. CDR1 SGHNT and CDR2 YENEEA come from the germline V gene. CDR3 length equals 12 residues. For the CDR3, the DNA is TGTGCCAGCAGCTTATTGCAGTATACGCAGTATTTT. It translates to CASSLLQYTQYF.

The chain couples TRBV2 to TRBJ2-7; D is perhaps TRBD2 (5 bases). V lost 3 bases, J lost 3 bases, and 9 bases lay in between. This CDR3 comprises 13 residues. Germline values: CDR1 SNHLY, CDR2 FYNNEI. CDR3 sequence (DNA): TGTGCCAGCAGTGAGAGCGGTTACTACGAGCAGTACTTC. It is translated as CASSESGYYEQYF.